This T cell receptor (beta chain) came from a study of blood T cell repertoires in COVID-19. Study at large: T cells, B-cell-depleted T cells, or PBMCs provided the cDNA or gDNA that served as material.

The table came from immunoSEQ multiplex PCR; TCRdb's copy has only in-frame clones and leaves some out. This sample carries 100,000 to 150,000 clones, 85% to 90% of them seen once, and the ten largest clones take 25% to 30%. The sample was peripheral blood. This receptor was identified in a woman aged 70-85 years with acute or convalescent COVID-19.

The CDR3 bases are TGCGCCAGCAGTGAGTCGAGACTAGCGGGGTCTACAGATACGCAGTATTTT. The encoded protein is CASSESRLAGSTDTQYF. This chain links TRBV10-1 with TRBJ2-3, with TRBD2 matching 11 bases. Trimming removed 0 bases from V and 3 bases from J; junction bases left unmatched: 5. In germline, CDR1 is WNHNN, CDR2 SYGVQD (reference sequence). CDR3 length: 17 residues.